A selection of T cell receptor beta chains follows, all from one sample in a study of glioma-infiltrating T cells. TCRdb processed the multiplex PCR reads anew with MiXCR; each CDR3 protein has one entry. The sample comprises fewer than 110,000 distinct CDR3 sequences, less than 30% of which are singletons, and approximately 43% rests with the top ten. Sequenced material: glioma tissue, nonneoplastic brain tissue, or PBMCs (not recorded which). These receptors were obtained from a human donor with low-grade glioma or glioblastoma, undergoing nonglioma brain surgery, or in good health (not recorded which). Each CDR3 is given with its conserved first and last residue. D genes are given only for firm matches. Rows give clone size only sometimes, using once, few, many, or a class for an expanded clone.

j_gene	d_gene	v_gene	abundance	CDR3aa	CDR3nt
TRBJ1-6	.	TRBV6-1	.	CAIIPDGYNSPLNF	TGCGCCATTATTCCGGACGGGTATAATTCACCCCTCAACTTT
TRBJ2-3	TRBD2	TRBV7-2	few	CASSKKRGGTDTQYF	TGTGCCAGCAGCAAGAAGCGGGGGGGCACAGATACGCAGTATTTT
TRBJ2-3	.	TRBV4-1	.	CASSQDQVGFSQYF	TGCGCCAGCAGCCAAGATCAAGTCGGTTTTTCGCAGTATTTT
TRBJ1-2	.	TRBV7-9	many	CASSPPTASYGYTF	TGTGCCAGCAGCCCTCCGACGGCCTCCTATGGCTACACCTTC
TRBJ1-3	.	TRBV4-3	.	CASSKNPADSGNTIYF	TGCGCCAGCAGTAAGAACCCGGCAGACAGTGGAAACACCATATATTTT
TRBJ1-1	TRBD1	TRBV30	many	CAWSGDSNTEAFF	TGTGCCTGGAGTGGGGACAGTAACACTGAAGCTTTCTTT
TRBJ2-5	.	TRBV27	.	CASSYTRQETQYF	TGTGCCAGCAGCTATACCCGTCAAGAGACCCAGTACTTC
TRBJ1-1	.	TRBV29-1	many	CSVGPGDRDTEAFF	TGCAGCGTTGGGCCCGGGGATAGAGACACTGAAGCTTTCTTT
TRBJ2-1	.	TRBV4-3	many	CASSQDPSSPEQFF	TGCGCCAGCAGCCAAGACCCAAGTTCCCCCGAGCAGTTCTTC
TRBJ1-5	.	TRBV12-3/TRBV12-4	.	CASSLRNKPQHF	TGTGCCAGCAGTTTAAGAAATAAGCCCCAGCATTTT
TRBJ1-2	TRBD1	TRBV5-4	few	CASSPQGGAVDGYTF	TGTGCCAGCAGCCCCCAGGGGGGAGCTGTAGATGGCTACACCTTC
TRBJ2-7	TRBD1	TRBV29-1	.	CSVGLAQGKDEQYF	TGCAGCGTTGGCCTGGCACAGGGGAAGGACGAGCAGTACTTC
TRBJ2-7	TRBD1	TRBV19	many	CASTQSGQDYEQYF	TGTGCCAGTACCCAATCGGGACAGGACTACGAGCAGTACTTC
TRBJ2-7	.	TRBV20-1	.	CSAYQQGSATYEQYF	TGCAGTGCCTATCAACAGGGCAGTGCGACCTACGAGCAGTACTTC
TRBJ1-6	TRBD1	TRBV6-2/TRBV6-3	.	CASRGTGEDSPLHF	TGTGCCAGCAGAGGAACAGGGGAGGACTCACCCCTCCACTTT
TRBJ1-3	.	TRBV4-1	.	CASSIRVAVGRSGLHSGNTIYF	TGCGCCAGCAGCATAAGGGTAGCGGTGGGCAGGTCGGGCCTACACTCTGGAAACACCATATATTTT
TRBJ2-7	.	TRBV7-6	many	CASSLAKGSYEQYF	TGTGCCAGCAGCTTAGCTAAGGGCTCCTACGAGCAGTACTTC
TRBJ2-3	TRBD1	TRBV6-6	.	CASSYSDRGLDTQYF	TGTGCCAGCAGTTACTCGGACAGGGGGTTAGATACGCAGTATTTT
TRBJ2-3	.	TRBV5-1	.	CASSPVVPGTDTQYF	TGCGCCAGCAGCCCGGTTGTACCAGGCACAGATACGCAGTATTTT
TRBJ1-5	.	TRBV5-1	few	CASSSDGDQPQHF	TGCGCCAGCAGCTCGGACGGGGATCAGCCCCAGCATTTT
TRBJ1-2	.	TRBV12-3/TRBV12-4	many	CASSSREDYGYTF	TGTGCCAGCAGTTCCCGGGAGGACTATGGCTACACCTTC
TRBJ2-3	.	TRBV7-6	many	CASSFSRDTQYF	TGTGCCAGCAGCTTCTCCCGTGATACGCAGTATTTT
TRBJ1-5	.	TRBV15	many	CATSRAEFGRERNQPQHF	TGTGCCACCAGCAGGGCCGAGTTCGGCAGGGAGCGCAATCAGCCCCAGCATTTT
TRBJ1-2	TRBD1	TRBV12-3/TRBV12-4	few	CASSWQGAWGYTF	TGTGCCAGCAGCTGGCAGGGGGCCTGGGGCTACACCTTC
TRBJ2-1	.	TRBV4-3	few	CASSQDRTFYNEQFF	TGCGCCAGCAGCCAAGATCGGACGTTCTACAATGAGCAGTTCTTC
TRBJ1-1	.	TRBV7-9	medium-sized	CASSPSSANTEAFF	TGTGCCAGCAGCCCCTCCTCGGCGAACACTGAAGCTTTCTTT
TRBJ1-6	.	TRBV7-2	many	CASSLSGPQNSPLHF	TGTGCCAGCAGCCTCTCGGGACCTCAAAATTCACCCCTCCACTTT
TRBJ2-3	.	TRBV6-1	many	CASRSLARPPTDTQYF	TGTGCCAGCAGGAGCTTAGCGAGACCTCCCACAGATACGCAGTATTTT
TRBJ1-2	.	TRBV6-4	.	CASSPSDDEGGYGYTF	TGTGCCAGCAGTCCCTCCGATGACGAGGGCGGCTATGGCTACACCTTC
TRBJ2-3	.	TRBV7-2	.	CASNLAQWVDTRYF	TGTGCCTCCAACTTAGCTCAGTGGGTAGATACGCGGTATTTT
TRBJ2-7	TRBD1	TRBV20-1	.	CSAGSGTGRNEQYF	TGCAGTGCTGGGTCCGGGACAGGTAGAAACGAGCAGTACTTC
TRBJ2-1	.	TRBV2	many	CASSGTLGEQFF	TGTGCCAGCAGTGGGACCCTTGGTGAGCAGTTCTTC